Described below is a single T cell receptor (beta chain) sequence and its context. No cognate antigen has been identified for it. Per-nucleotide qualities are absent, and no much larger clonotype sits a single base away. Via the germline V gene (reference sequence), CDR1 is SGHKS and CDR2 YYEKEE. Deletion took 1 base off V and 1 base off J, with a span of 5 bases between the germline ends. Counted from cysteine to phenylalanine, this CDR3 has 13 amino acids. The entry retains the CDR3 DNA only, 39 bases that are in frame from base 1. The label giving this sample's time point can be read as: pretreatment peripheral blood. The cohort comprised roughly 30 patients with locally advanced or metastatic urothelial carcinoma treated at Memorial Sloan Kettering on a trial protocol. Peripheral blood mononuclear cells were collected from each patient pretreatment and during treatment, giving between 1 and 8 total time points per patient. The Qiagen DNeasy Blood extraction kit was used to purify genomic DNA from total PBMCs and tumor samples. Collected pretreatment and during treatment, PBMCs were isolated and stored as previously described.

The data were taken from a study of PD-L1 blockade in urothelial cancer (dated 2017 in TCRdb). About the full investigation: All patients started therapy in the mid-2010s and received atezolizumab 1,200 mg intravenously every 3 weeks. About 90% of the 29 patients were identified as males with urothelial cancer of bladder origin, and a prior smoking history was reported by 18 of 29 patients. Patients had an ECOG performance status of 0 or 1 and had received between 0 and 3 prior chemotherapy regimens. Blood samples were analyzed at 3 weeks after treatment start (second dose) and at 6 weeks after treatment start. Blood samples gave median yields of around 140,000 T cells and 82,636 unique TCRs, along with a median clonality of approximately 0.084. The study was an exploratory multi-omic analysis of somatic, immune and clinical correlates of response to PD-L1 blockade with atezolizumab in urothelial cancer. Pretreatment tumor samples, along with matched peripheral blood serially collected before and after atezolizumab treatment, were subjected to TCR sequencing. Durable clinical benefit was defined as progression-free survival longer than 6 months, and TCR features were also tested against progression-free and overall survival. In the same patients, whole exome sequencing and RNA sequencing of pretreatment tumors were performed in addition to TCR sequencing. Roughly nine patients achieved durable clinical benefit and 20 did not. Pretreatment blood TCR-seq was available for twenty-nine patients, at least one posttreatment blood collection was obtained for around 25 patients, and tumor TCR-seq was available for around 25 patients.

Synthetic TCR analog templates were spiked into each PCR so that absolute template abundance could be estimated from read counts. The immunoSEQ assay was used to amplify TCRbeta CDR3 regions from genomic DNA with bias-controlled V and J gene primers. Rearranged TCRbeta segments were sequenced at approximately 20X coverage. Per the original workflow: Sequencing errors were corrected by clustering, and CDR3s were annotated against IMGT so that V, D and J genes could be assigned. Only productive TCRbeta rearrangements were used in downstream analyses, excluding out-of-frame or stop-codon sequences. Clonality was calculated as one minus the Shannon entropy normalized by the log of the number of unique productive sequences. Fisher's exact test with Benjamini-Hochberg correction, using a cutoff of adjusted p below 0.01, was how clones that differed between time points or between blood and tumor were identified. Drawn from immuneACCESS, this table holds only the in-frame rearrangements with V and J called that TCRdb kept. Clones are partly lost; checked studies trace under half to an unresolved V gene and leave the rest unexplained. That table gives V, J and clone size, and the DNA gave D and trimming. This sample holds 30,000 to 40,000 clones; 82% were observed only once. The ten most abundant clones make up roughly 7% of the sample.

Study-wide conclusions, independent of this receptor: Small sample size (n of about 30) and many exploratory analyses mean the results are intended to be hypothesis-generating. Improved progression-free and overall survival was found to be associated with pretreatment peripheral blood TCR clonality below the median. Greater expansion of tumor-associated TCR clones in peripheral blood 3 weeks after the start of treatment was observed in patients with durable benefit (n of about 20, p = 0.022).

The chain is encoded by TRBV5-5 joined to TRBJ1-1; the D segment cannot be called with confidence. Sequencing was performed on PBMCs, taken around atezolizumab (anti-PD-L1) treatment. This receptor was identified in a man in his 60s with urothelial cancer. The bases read TGTGCCAGCAGCTTGTCAGAGAACACTGAAGCTTTCTTT. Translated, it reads CASSLSENTEAFF.